These T cell receptor beta chains were read from a single sample in a study of identical twins. TCRdb reprocessed the 5' RACE reads with MiXCR, giving one entry per CDR3 protein. Among 540,000 or so distinct CDR3 sequences listed, 20% to 25% were seen once. These data also formed part of another study, on yellow fever vaccine responses in identical twins.

The specimen was CD4+ T cells sorted from blood. The source of these receptors is a woman aged 18-29 years in good health. CDR3s leave out the opening cysteine and the closing phenylalanine or tryptophan.

TRBV5-5,TRBJ2-3,ASSLISGGSGDTQY
TRBV12-3/TRBV12-4,TRBJ2-2,ASSTRPSGELF
TRBV5-1,TRBJ2-5,ASSLGSGLETQY
TRBV11-2,TRBJ2-7,ASSSDYGTYEQY
TRBV20-1,TRBJ2-3,SAAQGGITDTQY
TRBV11-3,TRBJ1-3,ASRGISGNTIY
TRBV6-6,TRBJ2-3,ASSYEIGATKY
TRBV10-3,TRBJ2-1,ATDTSGSGYNEQF
TRBV5-4,TRBJ2-2,ASSLDSGSAGELF
TRBV20-1,TRBJ2-7,SARVSGTGDYEQY
TRBV6-6,TRBJ2-5,ASSPLETQY
TRBV6-2/TRBV6-3,TRBJ2-3,ASGLSPAGGQGRNTDTQY
TRBV7-8,TRBJ2-3,ASSLVPYGRAEDTQY
TRBV5-1,TRBJ2-1,ASSTGLASFSEQF
TRBV5-1,TRBJ2-1,ASSKGRGLEQF
TRBV20-1,TRBJ2-1,SARRLQNGDEQF
TRBV5-1,TRBJ2-5,ASSLEGLAGETQY
TRBV5-1,TRBJ2-3,ASLESGDPSTDTQY
TRBV4-2,TRBJ2-1,ASSRSRDSSYNEQF
TRBV7-9,TRBJ1-5,ASSPGDLGQPQH
TRBV12-3/TRBV12-4,TRBJ1-4,ASSLGGDGEKLF
TRBV5-1,TRBJ2-5,ASSRGSSEETQY
TRBV24-1,TRBJ2-5,ATSGLGSGTGGETQY
TRBV12-3/TRBV12-4,TRBJ1-1,ASSPTGRNTEAF
TRBV5-1,TRBJ2-5,ASSLEAGFGGQY
TRBV2,TRBJ2-5,ATAQGTGETQY
TRBV6-6,TRBJ2-1,ASSYAGGNEQF
TRBV12-3/TRBV12-4,TRBJ2-5,ASSWTSGRSETQY
TRBV29-1,TRBJ2-3,SVYTSGKPTGTDTQY
TRBV20-1,TRBJ2-1,SARGYAEQF
TRBV5-5,TRBJ2-2,ASSLGPPGAGELF
TRBV20-1,TRBJ2-3,SETGSTDTQY
TRBV28,TRBJ1-6,ASSSGVSPLH
TRBV5-5,TRBJ1-2,ASRLTGVYGYT
TRBV20-1,TRBJ2-5,SAPAGGQETQY
TRBV6-1,TRBJ2-7,ASSRGGRLASTGEQY
TRBV20-1,TRBJ2-7,SAREGRYEQY
TRBV24-1,TRBJ1-5,ATWDGRQPQH
TRBV20-1,TRBJ2-7,SASLPGPGEQY
TRBV12-3/TRBV12-4,TRBJ2-3,ASSKRTGGADTQY
TRBV3-1,TRBJ2-2,ASSPRFGAGVFGELF
TRBV6-1,TRBJ1-2,ASSKTGVNYGYT
TRBV4-1,TRBJ1-2,ASSQDSGRVNYGYT
TRBV5-4,TRBJ2-2,ASSLAPPRKGAGELF
TRBV7-9,TRBJ1-1,ASSPSSGTLNTEAF
TRBV10-3,TRBJ2-2,AISELDFGELF